These 30 T cell receptor beta chains came from one sample sequenced in a study of CD8 T cells in ankylosing spondylitis. Study-wide findings and caveats: It appeared that ankylosing spondylitis blood was characterized by a TCR beta motif of several highly homologous variants.

TCRdb re-derived calls from the 5' RACE reads in MiXCR, one entry per CDR3 protein. Here the sample spans roughly 400,000 distinct CDR3 sequences, about a fifth being singletons. These receptors' antigens are unknown. The sequenced sample was blood, either unsorted or a sorted T cell fraction (not recorded which). These receptors were taken from a male donor with ankylosing spondylitis.

The chain carries TRBV10-3 and TRBJ2-1; 11 positions match TRBD2. Unmatched junction bases numbered 10, after V lost 6 bases and J lost 9 bases. Germline assignment: CDR1 ENHRY and CDR2 SYGVKD. The CDR3 loop spans 15 amino acids. The CDR3 spells CAIRGGASGRSEQFF. The CDR3 coding sequence is TGTGCCATCAGGGGGGGGGCTAGCGGGAGGTCTGAGCAGTTCTTC.

V gene TRBV19 combines with J gene TRBJ2-7, with 7 bases that match TRBD2. This CDR3 comprises 15 residues. J was trimmed by 3 bases and V by 5 bases; bases with no gene match: 10. Germline V CDR1 and CDR2: LNHDA, SQIVND (reference sequence). The CDR3: CASSRRAGEDYEQYF. The CDR3 nucleotides are TGTGCCAGTAGTCGTAGGGCGGGAGAGGACTACGAGCAGTACTTC.

Only a few counts were recorded for this clonotype. The chain employs TRBV11-2 and TRBJ2-2, with D perhaps matching TRBD2 (6 bases). V was clipped by 4 bases and J by 4 bases, with 10 bases between them. Germline V gene sequence: CDR1 SGHAT, CDR2 FQNNGV. This CDR3 comprises 14 residues. CDR3 in amino acids: CASSSRDFTGELFF. The CDR3 DNA sequence: TGTGCCAGCAGCTCCCGGGACTTCACCGGGGAGCTGTTTTTT.

V is TRBV28 and J is TRBJ1-6; 7 bases match TRBD1. Per germline, CDR1 MDHEN and CDR2 SYDVKM. This CDR3 spans 16 amino acids. Trimming cost V 6 bases and J 0 bases; bases outside gene matches: 5. CDR3 sequence: CASRLGGNSYNSPLHF. The CDR3 DNA sequence: TGTGCCAGCAGGCTAGGGGGCAACTCCTATAATTCACCCCTCCACTTT. Full variable domain (missing parts from reference TRBV28 and TRBJ1-6): DVKVTQSSRYLVKRTGEKVFLECVQDMDHENMFWYRQDPGLGLRLIYFSYDVKMKEKGDIPEGYSVSREKKERFSLILESASTNQTSMYLCASRLGGNSYNSPLHFGNGTRLTVT.

This rearrangement joins TRBV28 to TRBJ1-6, with D possibly TRBD1 on 5 matching bases. The V end lost 5 bases, the J end lost 6 bases, and 14 bases lay between the germline ends. The CDR3 runs 15 residues. CDR1 and CDR2 from the germline V gene are MDHEN and SYDVKM. This CDR3 reads CASSPGGRGNSPLHF. The CDR3 DNA sequence: TGTGCCAGCAGTCCCGGGGGTCGAGGTAATTCACCCCTCCACTTT.

The CDR3 DNA sequence: TGTGCCAGCACCTTGGGGACAGGGATCCTAAATTCACCCCTCCACTTT. This sequence encodes CASTLGTGILNSPLHF. The chain recombines TRBV12-3 or TRBV12-4 with TRBJ1-6; 9 bases map to TRBD1. Trimming removed 7 bases from V and 7 bases from J; junction bases left unmatched: 11. The CDR3 length is 16 residues.

This clonotype was detected only a few times. The chain recombines TRBV28 with TRBJ1-4; D remains ambiguous. Germline values: CDR1 MDHEN, CDR2 SYDVKM. Trimming left V 5 bases short and J 9 bases short, with 10 bases between. CDR3 length: 12 residues. CDR3 protein: CASSPGRQKLFF. CDR3 in DNA: TGTGCCAGCAGTCCAGGTCGGCAAAAACTGTTTTTT.

This clonotype was seen repeatedly, ten times or more. The chain employs TRBV11-2 and TRBJ1-2; D remains unclear. The CDR3 totals 14 residues. The germline V and J ends were trimmed by 1 base and 4 bases, with 10 bases remaining between them. Germline V lookup: CDR1 SGHAT, CDR2 FQNNGV. The chain's CDR3 is CASSLVARGYGYTF. CDR3 DNA sequence: TGTGCCAGCAGCTTAGTGGCCCGGGGCTATGGCTACACCTTC.

This clonotype occurred many times. The chain joins TRBV7-6 to TRBJ1-5; D not certain. Trimming removed 5 bases at V and 0 bases at J, with 5 bases between. The CDR3 totals 13 residues. Germline V gene sequence: CDR1 SGHVS, CDR2 FNYEAQ. The DNA for the CDR3 is TGTGCCAGCAGCGCTGATAGCAATCAGCCCCAGCATTTT. Protein product: CASSADSNQPQHF.

V is TRBV29-1 and J is TRBJ2-5; the match to TRBD1 covers 7 bases. The ends lost 4 bases at V and 3 bases at J; junction bases unmatched: 2. The germline CDR1 and CDR2 sequences are SQVTM and ANQGSEA. This CDR3 is 12 amino acids long. CDR3 bases: TGCAGCGTTGGAGGGGGCGAAGAGACCCAGTACTTC. Translation: CSVGGGEETQYF.

The table lists this clonotype with a few counts. The rearrangement links TRBV7-2 to TRBJ2-7; D unresolved. V shed 1 base and J shed 3 bases, with 10 bases lying between them. This CDR3 is built from 14 residues. Germline loops: CDR1 SGHTA, CDR2 FQGNSA. The CDR3: CASSLDPFRYEQYF. The CDR3 coding sequence is TGTGCCAGCAGCTTAGACCCTTTCCGCTACGAGCAGTACTTC.

J is TRBJ2-7 and V is TRBV7-2, with D maybe TRBD1 (6 bases). CDR3 length equals 15 residues. V lost 6 bases to trimming and J lost 3 bases, with 18 bases between them. Germline V lookup: CDR1 SGHTA, CDR2 FQGNSA. The DNA of the CDR3 is TGTGCCAGCAGTCAAGGCAGGGGACGGGTCTACGAGCAGTACTTC. Amino acids: CASSQGRGRVYEQYF.

This clonotype was seen many times. The genes are TRBV19 and TRBJ2-1; 10 nucleotides line up with TRBD2. J was trimmed by 6 bases and V by 2 bases; bases with no gene match: 4. CDR1 is LNHDA and CDR2 is SQIVND in the germline V gene (reference sequence). This CDR3 contains 15 residues. The CDR3 nucleotides are TGTGCCAGTAGTATACCTGCTAGCGGGAGCAATGAGCAGTTCTTC. The encoded protein is CASSIPASGSNEQFF.

The rearrangement links TRBV29-1 to TRBJ2-1, with D possibly matching TRBD1 (6 bases). Germline lookup yields CDR1 SQVTM and CDR2 ANQGSEA. The CDR3 runs to 12 residues. V lost 0 bases and J lost 15, with 15 bases in between. The CDR3 DNA is TGCAGCGTTGAAGATCGGGGAACAGGGCCGTTCTTC. It encodes CSVEDRGTGPFF.

Only a few counts were recorded for this clonotype. The chain links TRBV6-2 or TRBV6-3 to TRBJ1-2; D might be TRBD1 (5 bases). V shed 4 bases and J shed 4 bases, with 22 bases lying between them. Germline-derived CDR1 and CDR2 are MNHEY and SVGEGT. This CDR3 contains 17 residues. CDR3 amino acids: CASSSTVLDNAVYGYTF. The CDR3 DNA sequence: TGTGCCAGCAGTTCAACAGTGTTGGACAACGCCGTCTATGGCTACACCTTC.

The chain uses TRBV20-1 and TRBJ2-3, with 8 bases that match TRBD2. The length of the CDR3 is 15 residues. Germline V gene sequence: CDR1 DFQATT, CDR2 SNEGSKA (reference sequence). The V segment lost 1 base and the J segment 6 bases; nucleotides outside the gene matches: 9. The CDR3 sequence is CSARAEREWEDTQYF. CDR3 sequence (DNA): TGCAGTGCTAGAGCGGAGCGGGAGTGGGAGGATACGCAGTATTTT.

At least ten counts were recorded for this clonotype. The genes are TRBV12-3 or TRBV12-4 and TRBJ1-5, with no clear D. The length of the CDR3 is 12 residues. V shed 0 bases and J shed 9 bases, with 6 bases lying between them. DNA of the CDR3: TGTGCCAGCAGTTTAGCGAGAGGGCCCCAGCATTTT. This gives the protein CASSLARGPQHF.

This clonotype appeared a few times. The genes are TRBV5-1 and TRBJ2-7; D perhaps matches TRBD1 (5 bases). Germline V gene sequence: CDR1 SGHRS, CDR2 YFSETQ. CDR3 length: 14 residues. V was pared by 4 bases and J by 3 bases, with 14 bases between. CDR3: CASSPGVQVYEQYF. The CDR3 DNA is TGCGCCAGCAGCCCTGGCGTACAGGTCTACGAGCAGTACTTC.

The sample holds a few counts of this clonotype. V gene TRBV7-2 combines with J gene TRBJ2-2; maybe TRBD1 (6 bases). This CDR3 spans 15 amino acids. With 5 bases removed from V and 1 base from J, the gap between germline ends came to 11 bases. In germline, CDR1 is SGHTA, CDR2 FQGNSA. The CDR3 DNA reads as TGTGCCAGCAGCAAAGGACAGCTGAACACCGGGGAGCTGTTTTTT. Translating gives CASSKGQLNTGELFF. Supplemented by reference TRBV7-2 and TRBJ2-2, the full variable domain reads GAGVSQSPSNKVTEKGKDVELRCDPISGHTALYWYRQSLGQGLEFLIYFQGNSAPDKSGLPSDRFSAERTGGSVSTLTIQRTQQEDSAVYLCASSKGQLNTGELFFGEGSRLTVL.

This clonotype was detected many times. This sequence joins TRBV18 and TRBJ2-5; TRBD1 aligns across 8 bases. The CDR3 extends over 13 amino acids. With 6 bases clipped from V and 2 bases from J, the junction kept 2 bases outside the gene matches. Per germline, CDR1 KGHSH and CDR2 LQKENI. The DNA of the CDR3 is TGTGCCAGCTCCCGGGACAGGCAAGAGACCCAGTACTTC. This sequence encodes CASSRDRQETQYF.

This clonotype was observed at least ten times. The V and J genes are TRBV29-1 and TRBJ2-1, with TRBD2 identical over 9 bases. The CDR3 totals 15 residues. Germline lookup yields CDR1 SQVTM and CDR2 ANQGSEA. The V segment lost 4 bases and the J segment 4 bases; nucleotides outside the gene matches: 8. CDR3 amino acids: CSVGKGLAPYNEQFF. The CDR3 DNA is TGCAGCGTTGGGAAAGGACTAGCGCCATACAATGAGCAGTTCTTC.

The chain carries TRBV19 and TRBJ2-1; 13 bases match TRBD2. Germline V gene data show CDR1 as LNHDA and CDR2 as SQIVND (reference sequence). This CDR3 comprises 19 residues. With V trimmed by 3 bases and J by 0 bases, 8 bases remained unmatched. The CDR3 bases are TGTGCCAGTAGTATTTCCGGACTAGCGGGAGTAAGCTCCTACAATGAGCAGTTCTTC. It encodes CASSISGLAGVSSYNEQFF.

This chain joins TRBV9 and TRBJ1-3, with unresolved D. This CDR3 spans 16 amino acids. CDR1 is SGDLS and CDR2 is YYNGEE in the germline V gene. V dropped 1 base and J dropped 4 bases, with 15 bases sitting between them. This CDR3 is CASSVRPGIGGNTIYF. The CDR3 nucleotides read TGTGCCAGCAGCGTACGCCCCGGGATCGGGGGAAACACCATATATTTT.

The chain has TRBV5-1 and TRBJ1-6; D remains unclear. Trimming removed 1 base from V and 0 bases from J, with 11 bases in between. The CDR3 runs to 17 residues. Germline CDR1 SGHRS, CDR2 YFSETQ. For the CDR3, the DNA is TGCGCCAGCAGCTTGTGGGAGAGGAGCTCCTATAATTCACCCCTCCACTTT. It is translated as CASSLWERSSYNSPLHF.

J is TRBJ1-5 and V is TRBV10-1; D ambiguous. The germline CDR1 and CDR2 sequences are WNHNN and SYGVQD (reference sequence). The CDR3 loop spans 12 amino acids. V gave up 3 bases and J gave up 4 bases, with 4 bases separating them. CDR3: CASSDNNQPQHF. The CDR3 DNA reads as TGCGCCAGCAGTGACAATAATCAGCCCCAGCATTTT.

The rearrangement links TRBV12-3 or TRBV12-4 to TRBJ1-2; 9 positions match TRBD1. This CDR3 has 13 residues. J was trimmed by 7 bases and V by 6 bases; bases with no gene match: 6. CDR3 nucleotides: TGTGCCAGCAGCCTCGGACAGGGGCGTGGCTACACCTTC. This codes for CASSLGQGRGYTF.

This clonotype was observed a handful of times. The chain is built from TRBV28 and TRBJ2-3; weak D call: TRBD2 (6 bases). The CDR3 runs 15 residues. Germline CDR1 and CDR2: MDHEN and SYDVKM. V lost 2 bases and J 2 bases, leaving 11 bases between the germline ends. In nucleotides, the CDR3 is TGTGCCAGCAGTTTAGCGGGATCTCCCACAGATACGCAGTATTTT. Residues: CASSLAGSPTDTQYF.

In this sample, this clonotype turned up a few times. This chain uses TRBV5-1 with TRBJ1-2; maybe TRBD1 (6 bases). In germline, CDR1 is SGHRS, CDR2 YFSETQ. The CDR3 spans 16 residues. Trimming shortened V by 4 bases and J by 2 bases, and 18 bases separated the two germline ends. The CDR3, as DNA: TGCGCCAGCAGCATAGGGGCCGTACAGGGAAACTATGGCTACACCTTC. It is translated as CASSIGAVQGNYGYTF.

This chain uses TRBV4-2 with TRBJ2-3, with D hard to call. V lost 0 bases and J 3 bases, leaving 4 bases between the germline ends. Germline CDR1 is LGHNA and CDR2 is YNFKEQ. The CDR3 has 13 residues. This CDR3 reads CASSQDGTDTQYF. In DNA form, the CDR3 reads TGTGCCAGCAGCCAAGATGGGACAGATACGCAGTATTTT.

The V call is TRBV9, the J call TRBJ1-5; tentative D call: TRBD1 (6 bases). This CDR3 has 15 residues. Germline-derived CDR1 and CDR2 are SGDLS and YYNGEE. Between the trimmed V and J ends, which lost 0 bases and 8 bases, there was a span of 15 bases. CDR3 DNA sequence: TGTGCCAGCAGCGTAGAAGGGGGGCTGGGGGAGCCCCAGCATTTT. Translating it yields CASSVEGGLGEPQHF.